These 10 T cell receptor beta chains share one sample of origin, sequenced in a study of regulatory T cells in long-lasting Graves disease. Both iRepertoire HTBI primers and Arm-PCR of CDR3 regions were used to build the TCR beta libraries. TCRdb itself ran the multiplex PCR reads through MiXCR, one entry per CDR3 protein. The sample has over 250,000 distinct CDR3 sequences; around 20% are singletons. Indicated time point: persistent/refractory GD, antithyroid drugs over 5 years with positive TRAb. Construction of the TCR library relied on RNA isolated from PBMCs. Here the sequenced sample was peripheral blood mononuclear cells (PBMCs), taken when the disease was refractory, from a patient treated with antithyroid drugs. All receptors come from a female donor with Graves disease.

This clonotype occurred a few times. The CDR3 here is CASSASGRQYF. In DNA, the CDR3 is TGTGCCAGCAGCGCTAGTGGAAGGCAGTACTTC. V is TRBV7-9 and J is TRBJ2-7; D gene unclear. V lost 5 bases to trimming and J lost 9 bases, with 11 bases between them. The CDR3 sequence is 11 residues long. CDR1 and CDR2 (germline): SEHNR, FQNEAQ (reference sequence).

This clonotype turned up a few times. The chain is built from TRBV5-6 and TRBJ1-1; the D is unclear. The V end was cut by 4 bases, the J end by 0 bases, with 7 bases between. In germline, CDR1 is SGHDT, CDR2 YYEEEE. The CDR3 is 13 amino acids. Here the CDR3 DNA reads TGTGCCAGCAGCCCTGAAATGAACACTGAAGCTTTCTTT. This translates into CASSPEMNTEAFF.

At least ten counts were recorded for this clonotype. The rearrangement uses TRBV20-1 and TRBJ1-5, with TRBD1 identical over 7 bases. Per germline, CDR1 DFQATT and CDR2 SNEGSKA (reference sequence). The CDR3 is 14 residues long. The V and J ends lost 3 bases and 4 bases, in that order; junction bases with no gene match: 6. CDR3 amino acids: CSARGTDINQPQHF. The CDR3 region has the DNA TGCAGTGCTAGGGGGACAGACATAAATCAGCCCCAGCATTTT.

On this clonotype itself: A far larger clone differs by one base, so this is likely a read error. The rearrangement links TRBV11-2 to TRBJ1-1; D is possibly TRBD1 (6 bases). Germline CDR1 reads SGHAT; CDR2 reads FQNNGV. The CDR3 consists of 14 residues. The CDR3 region has the DNA TGTGCCAGCAGCTTATCAGGGGCGAACACTGTAGCTTTCTTT. Protein sequence: CASSLSGANTVAFF.

This clonotype has a count of ten or more. This sequence joins TRBV6-1 and TRBJ1-5; TRBD1 aligns across 8 bases. The CDR3 totals 14 residues. V lost 6 bases and J lost 6; bases outside the gene matches: 7. Per germline, CDR1 MNHNS and CDR2 SASEGT. CDR3 DNA: TGTGCCAGCAGCCCCCAGGGGGCCGCTCAGCCCCAGCATTTT. The encoded protein is CASSPQGAAQPQHF.

This clonotype has at least ten counts. The chain couples TRBV6-5 to TRBJ2-5; TRBD2 agrees at 7 bases. Trimming cost V 0 bases and J 4 bases; bases outside gene matches: 2. Looked up from germline, CDR1 is MNHEY and CDR2 is SVGAGI. This CDR3 is 14 amino acids long. As DNA, the CDR3 is TGTGCCAGCAGTTACTCGTGGACTAGAGAGACCCAGTACTTC. It translates to CASSYSWTRETQYF.

For this clonotype: A much larger clone lies a single base off, so this may be a read error. The J gene is TRBJ1-5, the V gene TRBV6-1; a weak D match, TRBD1 (5 bases). The CDR3 runs 17 residues. Germline-derived CDR1 and CDR2 are MNHNS and SASEGT. CDR3 in DNA: TGTGCCGGCAGTAATCTCCGGGACGAAGCCCACAATCAGCCCCAGCATTTT. Protein sequence: CAGSNLRDEAHNQPQHF.

This clonotype appeared many times. The genes are TRBV28 and TRBJ2-7; the D is unclear. The CDR3 is made up of 11 amino acids. Germline V CDR1 and CDR2: MDHEN, SYDVKM. Trimming took off 8 bases at V and 6 bases at J, with 11 bases between the two ends. CDR3 coding DNA: TGTGCCAGCCCCCCTAGGGTCGAGCAGTACTTC. Protein product: CASPPRVEQYF.

V and J are TRBV11-2 and TRBJ2-2, with 13 bases aligning to TRBD2. V was clipped by 8 bases and J by 2 bases; unmatched bases: 20. Germline CDR1 and CDR2: SGHAT and FQNNGV. This CDR3 spans 21 amino acids. As DNA, the CDR3 is TGTGCCAGCCCCCGGCGAGGGAACAGGGGACTAGCGGGATATAACACCGGGGAGCTGTTTTTT. This translates into CASPRRGNRGLAGYNTGELFF. Variable domain in full (rest from reference TRBV11-2 and TRBJ2-2): EAGVAQSPRYKIIEKRQSVAFWCNPISGHATLYWYQQILGQGPKLLIQFQNNGVVDDSQLPKDRFSAERLKGVDSTLKIQPAKLEDSAVYLCASPRRGNRGLAGYNTGELFFGEGSRLTVL.

The rearrangement links TRBV3-1 to TRBJ2-7, with D possibly TRBD1 on 6 matching bases. The length of the CDR3 is 14 residues. V was trimmed by 1 base and J by 2 bases, leaving 9 bases between them. Looked up from germline, CDR1 is LGHDT and CDR2 is YNNKEL (reference sequence). CDR3 in amino acids: CASSQAWDTYEQYF. CDR3 sequence (DNA): TGTGCCAGCAGCCAAGCCTGGGACACCTACGAGCAGTACTTC.